The 19 T cell receptor beta chains below all came from one sample that was sequenced in a study of blood T cells in healthy people across ages. Primers used in a second PCR of roughly 7 to 11 cycles were a sample-barcoded 5' primer and a J-beta primer mix. In TCRdb, the 5' RACE reads were re-called with MiXCR into one record per CDR3 protein. The data contain more than 700,000 distinct CDR3 sequences, 53% of them singletons. Sequenced sample: blood. The receptors shown here come from an elderly man in good health.

V and J are TRBV3-1 and TRBJ2-5; tentatively, D is TRBD2 (6 bases). Germline V lookup: CDR1 LGHDT, CDR2 YNNKEL (reference sequence). The V and J ends lost 4 bases and 5 bases respectively, with 23 bases between them. The CDR3 is 17 residues long. The CDR3 sequence: CASSPTRAGDSRETQYF. The DNA of the CDR3 is TGTGCCAGCAGCCCGACTAGGGCAGGAGATTCCAGGGAGACCCAGTACTTC.

The rearrangement joins TRBV27 to TRBJ1-2, with TRBD1 as a possible D gene (6 bases). There are 16 residues in the CDR3. CDR1 is MNHEY, CDR2 SMNVEV, per germline (reference sequence). The V end was cut by 5 bases, the J end by 4 bases, with 20 bases between. For the CDR3, the DNA is TGTGCCAGCAGTCCAACCGGGACATTTAAACGCTATGGCTACACCTTC. This codes for CASSPTGTFKRYGYTF.

The chain couples TRBV4-1 to TRBJ2-5; 11 positions match TRBD1. Germline V gene lookup returns CDR1 MGHRA and CDR2 YSYEKL. The V gene end was trimmed by 0 bases and the J gene end by 11 bases; junction bases not matched to a gene: 5. This CDR3 comprises 14 residues. The DNA of the CDR3 is TGCGCCAGCAGCCAAGACCGGGGGACAGGGGGACAGTACTTC. It codes for CASSQDRGTGGQYF.

The CDR3 protein is CASSYNRGKTEAFF. The CDR3 DNA reads TGTGCCAGCAGTTACAATCGGGGGAAAACTGAAGCTTTCTTT. This chain connects TRBV5-4 to TRBJ1-1, with D perhaps matching TRBD1 (5 bases). V lost 5 bases, J lost 5 bases, and 16 bases lay in between. CDR1 SGHNT and CDR2 YYREEE come from the germline V gene (reference sequence). This CDR3 is 14 amino acids long.

The rearrangement links TRBV6-6 to TRBJ2-7; 10 nucleotides agree with TRBD1. Per germline, CDR1 MNHNY and CDR2 SVGAGI (reference sequence). V was clipped by 5 bases and J by 3 bases; unmatched bases: 10. The CDR3 sequence is 16 residues long. For the CDR3, the DNA is TGTGCCAGCAGTGATCCGGGGACAGGGGTCCGCTACGAGCAGTACTTC. As protein: CASSDPGTGVRYEQYF.

This clonotype was seen only once. This chain joins TRBV4-1 and TRBJ1-1; no reliable D call. Trimming pared 6 bases from V and 6 bases from J, leaving 11 bases between. The CDR3 runs to 12 residues. CDR1 and CDR2 (germline): MGHRA, YSYEKL. The CDR3 is CASRGFGAEAFF. The CDR3 DNA reads as TGCGCCAGCAGGGGATTCGGGGCTGAAGCTTTCTTT.

The chain uses TRBV11-1 and TRBJ1-6; 10 bases map to TRBD1. Per germline, CDR1 SGHAT and CDR2 FQDESV (reference sequence). This CDR3 comprises 21 residues. The ends lost 5 bases at V and 5 bases at J; junction bases unmatched: 21. In DNA form, the CDR3 reads TGTGCCAGCAGCGCCAGGGACAGGGGTCGGATCGTCGGTGAGGATAATTCACCCCTCCACTTT. Amino acids: CASSARDRGRIVGEDNSPLHF.

This chain joins TRBV5-1 and TRBJ2-1; 7 bases agree with TRBD2. CDR1 is SGHRS and CDR2 is YFSETQ in the germline V gene. This CDR3 comprises 13 residues. V lost 4 bases and J lost 4; bases outside the gene matches: 2. The CDR3 protein is CASSGEGYNEQFF. The DNA of the CDR3 is TGCGCCAGCAGCGGGGAGGGTTACAATGAGCAGTTCTTC.

The chain joins TRBV20-1 to TRBJ2-7; D possibly matches TRBD1 or TRBD2 (6 bases each). Trimming left V 4 bases short and J 4 bases short, with 29 bases between. The germline CDR1 and CDR2 sequences are DFQATT and SNEGSKA (reference sequence). The CDR3 runs 18 residues. The CDR3 reads CSAKVQADRRGGGYEQYF. For the CDR3, the DNA is TGCAGTGCTAAGGTCCAGGCGGACCGGCGCGGAGGGGGGTACGAGCAGTACTTC.

The rearrangement uses TRBV15 and TRBJ2-5; 8 bases are a match to TRBD1. The J call may not be correct, given that the DNA end is closer to TRBJ2-7. The CDR3 consists of 16 residues. Germline V gene data show CDR1 as LNHNV and CDR2 as YYDKDF (reference sequence). Here the CDR3 reads CATSSANSGTGYEQYF. The CDR3 DNA reads TGTGCCACCAGCAGTGCCAACTCCGGGACAGGCTACGAGCAGTACTTC.

This clonotype was seen a handful of times. The rearrangement links TRBV11-2 to TRBJ2-3; D not certain. V was trimmed by 7 bases and J by 14 bases, leaving 19 bases between them. The CDR3 spans 12 residues. CDR1 is SGHAT and CDR2 is FQNNGV in the germline V gene. As DNA, the CDR3 is TGTGCCAGCACCCCCTTTCGCCAGTACGCGTATTTT. Its protein is CASTPFRQYAYF.

This clonotype was counted between two and nine times. The chain carries TRBV7-2 and TRBJ2-1; 8 bases are shared with TRBD2. This CDR3 is built from 16 residues. Germline CDR1 SGHTA, CDR2 FQGNSA. V lost 1 base and J lost 7; bases outside the gene matches: 9. CDR3 coding DNA: TGTGCCAGCAGCTTAGTCCCGGGAGGGCTAAGGAATGAGCAGTTCTTC. The encoded protein is CASSLVPGGLRNEQFF.

This chain uses TRBV27 with TRBJ1-2; 7 nucleotides agree with TRBD1. The germline gives CDR1 MNHEY, CDR2 SMNVEV (reference sequence). V was pared by 5 bases and J by 3 bases, with 9 bases of the junction left unmatched. The CDR3 consists of 15 residues. The CDR3 loop is CASSLGRGQYYGYTF. The DNA of the CDR3 is TGTGCCAGCAGTCTAGGAAGGGGACAGTACTATGGCTACACCTTC.

V is TRBV7-9 and J is TRBJ2-7, with a possible D match to TRBD1 (6 bases). The CDR3 runs to 15 residues. V was shortened by 1 base and J by 4 bases, with 14 bases between the two germline ends. From germline, CDR1 is SEHNR and CDR2 FQNEAQ (reference sequence). For the CDR3, the DNA is TGTGCCAGCAGCTTAGTAGGCGGCAGGGGTTACGAGCAGTACTTC. It is translated as CASSLVGGRGYEQYF. The complete variable domain, with remaining parts taken from reference TRBV7-9 and TRBJ2-7, reads DTGVSQNPRHKITKRGQNVTFRCDPISEHNRLYWYRQTLGQGPEFLTYFQNEAQLEKSRLLSDRFSAERPKGSFSTLEIQRTEQGDSAMYLCASSLVGGRGYEQYFGPGTRLTVT.

The V and J genes are TRBV20-1 and TRBJ2-2; tentatively, D is TRBD2 (5 bases). With 3 bases removed from V and 2 bases from J, the gap between germline ends came to 7 bases. Germline V gives CDR1 DFQATT, CDR2 SNEGSKA (reference sequence). The CDR3 is made up of 13 amino acids. The chain's CDR3 is CSASGDNTGELFF. The CDR3 coding sequence is TGCAGTGCTAGCGGGGATAACACCGGGGAGCTGTTTTTT.

The rearrangement joins TRBV9 to TRBJ2-5, with D perhaps given as TRBD1 or TRBD2 (5 bases each). The assigned J gene may be wrong: the sequence end matches TRBJ2-7 better. Germline V gene lookup returns CDR1 SGDLS and CDR2 YYNGEE. The CDR3 totals 12 residues. CDR3 amino acids: CARGEIRYEQYF. In DNA, the CDR3 is TGTGCCAGAGGGGAGATCCGCTACGAGCAGTACTTC.

The chain couples TRBV24-1 to TRBJ1-1; TRBD1 matches 7 bases. The CDR3 loop spans 15 amino acids. Germline V gene lookup returns CDR1 KGHDR and CDR2 SFDVKD. Germline trimming cut 5 bases from V and 2 bases from J; bases unmatched to any gene: 7. CDR3 residues: CATSGTGTANTEAFF. DNA of the CDR3: TGTGCCACCAGTGGGACCGGGACAGCCAACACTGAAGCTTTCTTT.

The chain couples TRBV5-1 to TRBJ2-7; the D is unclear. The CDR3 totals 14 residues. With 0 bases removed from V and 1 base from J, the gap between germline ends came to 8 bases. In germline, CDR1 is SGHRS, CDR2 YFSETQ. CDR3 nucleotide sequence: TGCGCCAGCAGCTTGGACGTCCGGTCCTACGAGCAGTACTTC. Protein: CASSLDVRSYEQYF.

This rearrangement joins TRBV29-1 to TRBJ2-5, with TRBD1 matching over 7 bases. The J call may be wrong; the DNA end is better matched by TRBJ2-7. The CDR3 covers 14 residues. CDR1 SQVTM and CDR2 ANQGSEA come from the germline V gene. This CDR3 reads CSALLTGVPYEQYF. The CDR3 nucleotides are TGCAGCGCCTTACTAACAGGGGTCCCCTACGAGCAGTACTTC.